These T cell receptor beta chains were read from a single sample in a study of blood T cell repertoires in COVID-19. TCRdb's table, derived via immunoSEQ multiplex PCR, lists solely in-frame clones and lacks some. This sample has under 500,000 clones, with around 89% found just once. Source material: peripheral blood. The source of these receptors is a woman under 40 with acute or convalescent COVID-19. The CDR3 runs from the conserved cysteine through the conserved F or W. Each record gives: D gene, V gene, CDR3 length, J gene, clone size, CDR3 DNA, CDR3 protein. The D gene is left open where the match is weak. Rows may omit the clone size; those that give it use once, few, many or a size class.

D: -
V: TRBV5-1
length: 12
J: TRBJ2-5
size: -
DNA: TGCGCCAGCCGACACCTCCAAGAGACCCAGTACTTC
CDR3: CASRHLQETQYF

D: -
V: TRBV29-1
length: 13
J: TRBJ2-5
size: once
DNA: TGCAGCGCCCCGGGCGGGAACCGGGAGACCCAGTACTTC
CDR3: CSAPGGNRETQYF

D: TRBD2
V: TRBV11-2
length: 15
J: TRBJ2-5
size: -
DNA: TGTGCCAGCAGCCCCCCCCAGGCGCCGGGGGGGACCCAGTACTTC
CDR3: CASSPPQAPGGTQYF

D: -
V: TRBV4-1
length: 15
J: TRBJ1-3
size: -
DNA: TGCGCCAGCAGCCAAGAACTACAAACTGGAAACACCATATATTTT
CDR3: CASSQELQTGNTIYF

D: TRBD2
V: TRBV5-5
length: 15
J: TRBJ2-5
size: -
DNA: TGTGCCAGCAGCATAGCGGGGGGGATACAAGAGACCCAGTACTTC
CDR3: CASSIAGGIQETQYF

D: TRBD2
V: TRBV5-1
length: 16
J: TRBJ2-3
size: -
DNA: TGCGCCAGCAGCCCCCCGTCGGTAGCGGGGCTAGATACGCAGTATTTT
CDR3: CASSPPSVAGLDTQYF

D: -
V: TRBV9
length: 14
J: TRBJ1-5
size: -
DNA: TGTGCCAGCAGCTATACAGGAGGCAATCAGCCCCAGCATTTT
CDR3: CASSYTGGNQPQHF

D: -
V: TRBV13
length: 13
J: TRBJ2-7
size: few
DNA: TGTGCCAGCAGCGGCCGACAGAACTACGAGCAGTACTTC
CDR3: CASSGRQNYEQYF

D: -
V: TRBV19
length: 12
J: TRBJ2-1
size: -
DNA: TGTGCCAGTAGGTCTGAGCACAATGAGCAGTTCTTC
CDR3: CASRSEHNEQFF

D: TRBD1
V: TRBV24-1
length: 15
J: TRBJ2-3
size: -
DNA: TGTGCCACCAGTGATCCCGGGACAGGGTCAGATACGCAGTATTTT
CDR3: CATSDPGTGSDTQYF

D: -
V: TRBV20-1
length: 11
J: TRBJ1-1
size: -
DNA: TGCAGTTGCAGGGGGAACACTGAAGCTTTCTTT
CDR3: CSCRGNTEAFF

D: -
V: TRBV7-9
length: 13
J: TRBJ2-2
size: -
DNA: TGTGCCAGCAGGAGTGGTGGAGGCGGGGAGCTGTTTTTT
CDR3: CASRSGGGGELFF

D: -
V: TRBV30
length: 11
J: TRBJ1-2
size: -
DNA: TGTGCCTCAACTGATACAGGGAGCTACACCTTC
CDR3: CASTDTGSYTF

D: -
V: TRBV30
length: 16
J: TRBJ1-2
size: -
DNA: TGTGCCTGGAGTGTAGGGTCCAGGGGACCTGTGGATGGCTACACCTTC
CDR3: CAWSVGSRGPVDGYTF

D: -
V: TRBV14
length: 16
J: TRBJ1-1
size: -
DNA: TGTGCCAGCAGCCAAGATCCCGGGATCTGGACCACTGAAGCTTTCTTT
CDR3: CASSQDPGIWTTEAFF

D: -
V: TRBV12-3/TRBV12-4
length: 12
J: TRBJ2-1
size: -
DNA: TGTGCCAGCAGTTCCGGTTTCGATGAGCAGTTCTTC
CDR3: CASSSGFDEQFF

D: TRBD1
V: TRBV10-2
length: 15
J: TRBJ2-3
size: -
DNA: TGCGCCAGCAGTGAGGACAGGGTAGTTTCAGATACGCAGTATTTT
CDR3: CASSEDRVVSDTQYF

D: -
V: TRBV30
length: 14
J: TRBJ1-5
size: -
DNA: TGTGCCTGGAGTGTACGGGGTAGCAATCAGCCCCAGCATTTT
CDR3: CAWSVRGSNQPQHF

D: TRBD2
V: TRBV9
length: 17
J: TRBJ2-1
size: -
DNA: TGTGCCAGCAGCCCCCGAGGGATAGCGGGGGACTACAATGAGCAGTTCTTC
CDR3: CASSPRGIAGDYNEQFF

D: TRBD2
V: TRBV7-3
length: 14
J: TRBJ2-1
size: once
DNA: TGTGCCAGCAGCTCAGGGACTACGCCCAATGAGCAGTTCTTC
CDR3: CASSSGTTPNEQFF

D: TRBD1
V: TRBV6-5
length: 15
J: TRBJ1-1
size: -
DNA: TGTGCCAGCAGTCATCCGGGACAGGGAAACACTGAAGCTTTCTTT
CDR3: CASSHPGQGNTEAFF

D: TRBD2
V: TRBV7-3
length: 15
J: TRBJ2-5
size: -
DNA: TGTGCCAGCAGCCTGACTAGCGGCCCCCAAGAGACCCAGTACTTC
CDR3: CASSLTSGPQETQYF

D: TRBD1
V: TRBV6-1
length: 14
J: TRBJ2-7
size: -
DNA: TGTGCCAGCAGTGACCGGGACAGGGTTTACGAGCAGTACTTC
CDR3: CASSDRDRVYEQYF

D: -
V: TRBV2
length: 15
J: TRBJ1-6
size: -
DNA: TGTGCCAGCCAAGGGAGCGGGACAATTCTTTCACCCCTCCACTTT
CDR3: CASQGSGTILSPLHF